The clone carrying this TCR beta chain was seen more than once but under ten times. A junction end diverges from the germline sequence, so it may reflect a read error. Donors included only healthy HIV-negative adults lacking recent acute infections or vaccinations. The sample belongs to a study of shared clonotypes between healthy human individuals. The assay was carried out at the deep level. Sequenced by immunoSEQ multiplex PCR; TCRdb stores in-frame clones only, minus some. The table includes about 1 million clones, around 74% detected once. The receptor was isolated from a man between 18 and 29 years old in good health. The sequencing input was memory CD4+ T cells sorted from blood. Sample subset: CD45RA-negative fraction.

The CDR3 region is CASSIDRGETQYF. CDR3 in DNA: TGTGCTAGCAGCATAGACAGGGGGGAGACCCAGTACTTC. The V gene is TRBV7-7, the J gene TRBJ2-5; 9 positions match TRBD1. The CDR3 is 13 amino acids. The V gene's germline CDR1 is SSHAT and CDR2 FNYEAQ (reference sequence).